The T cell receptor beta chain described here comes from a study of T cells in Graves' hyperthyroidism and ophthalmopathy (dated by TCRdb to about 2019). Broadly, across the study: Peripheral blood samples were taken at the time of initial diagnosis, prior to any treatment. In about six Graves' hyperthyroidism patients, the study also compared T-cell repertoires from thyroid tissue with T-cell repertoires from blood. After sampling, hyperthyroidism patients received methimazole starting at 30 mg daily, and ophthalmopathy patients received high-dose intravenous methylprednisolone. A discovery cohort of about a hundred patients, approximately 45 with Graves' ophthalmopathy and approximately 57 with stable Graves' hyperthyroidism, was used to find distinguishing TCR V-J signatures. Prospective prediction of ophthalmopathy was tested in an independent validation cohort consisting of 18 hyperthyroidism patients and 15 to 17 patients who later progressed to ophthalmopathy. For training and testing, the approximately 92 patients in the discovery cohort were randomly divided in a 7:3 ratio. According to the paper, TCR Vbeta CDR3 sequencing was carried out on roughly 130 peripheral blood samples, which came from fewer than 50 ophthalmopathy, about 75 hyperthyroidism and roughly 17 progressor patients.

Amplification of TCR beta CDR3 regions was carried out from RNA transcripts. For the first round of RT-PCR on the TCR CDR3, the HTBI primer set was used together with the Qiagen OneStep RT-PCR kit. Libraries were constructed in a second round of multiplex PCR, after which size selection and purification were performed. Libraries were sequenced paired-end with 100 bp reads on an Illumina HiSeq2000. On the authors' methods: Raw data were processed with SOAPnuke, discarding reads with adapters, uncalled bases, mean Phred below 15, or no exact constant-primer or identifier match. COPE v1.2.5 was used to merge high-quality paired reads, and clonotypes were defined as unique nucleotide sequences. MiTCR v1.1 was used to align the clonotypes against IMGT TRBV, TRBD and TRBJ reference segments. The analysis included only V-J combinations with a frequency above 0.0001, which together covered approximately 99% of the repertoires. The TCS score was defined as F50 (clonal expansion) divided by E x V (chaos), with BLOSUM62-based TCRdist calculated between CDR3 peptides within each V-J. Welch's t-statistics and random forest reduced 500 to 550 V-J features to 10 to 15, which were used in a naive Bayes classifier (R e1071). TCRdb reprocessed the public reads (quality trimming at Q25 with fastp, clone calling with MiXCR) and kept in-frame beta chains. All rows with the same CDR3 protein become a single entry with the most common DNA and genes. The V and J calls come from TCRdb's annotation, not from the publication. The sample contains about 600,000 distinct CDR3 sequences, approximately 15% of them found a single time. Around an eighth of the sample is held by the ten biggest clonotypes.

Study-wide conclusions, independent of this receptor: In cross-validation, a model built on a 13 V-J signature told ophthalmopathy apart from stable hyperthyroidism with 85% to 90% sensitivity and approximately 84% specificity, and in testing the same model reached 80%/75%. In validation, the model predicted progression to ophthalmopathy a median of roughly six months before onset, with 65% to 71% sensitivity and nearly 75% specificity. No statistical method was used to fix the sample size in advance, and group allocation was not hidden from the investigators. Most expanded thyroid clonotypes (frequency above 0.001) were also found in blood, which suggests that blood repertoires may mirror thyroid immune responses.

The table lists this clonotype with a few counts. Its antigen target is currently unknown. Base qualities were left out, and no much larger clone turns up one base away. The CDR3 numbers 14 residues from cysteine through phenylalanine. Only the CDR3 region is kept as DNA, spanning 42 bases read in frame from base 1. As encoded in the germline V gene (reference sequence), CDR1 is GTSNPN while CDR2 is SVGIG. V lost 0 bases and J lost 0 bases; the stretch between them is 7 bases long. Ophthalmopathy patients had moderately to severely active disease, Clinical Activity Score of at least 3, NOSPECS grade of at least 4, and duration under 3 months. Any patient with an uncontrolled infection, another autoimmune disease, pregnancy or lactation was excluded. Diagnoses relied on clinical symptoms, serum thyroxine and TRAb, thyroid ultrasound and orbital computed tomography. PBMCs were isolated from roughly 10 ml of fresh peripheral blood by Ficoll-Paque density gradient centrifugation. Trizol reagent was used to extract total RNA, and RNA quality was then checked on an Agilent 2100 Bioanalyzer.

Recombination connected TRBV30 to TRBJ2-3, with the D gene call left open. The TCR comes from a woman aged 45-65 years with Graves' ophthalmopathy. The material sequenced was blood. CDR3 sequence: CAWSVSASTDTQYF. The DNA sequence is as follows: TGTGCCTGGAGTGTTTCCGCCAGCACAGATACGCAGTATTTT.